These T cell receptor beta chains were read from a single sample in a study of cytomegalovirus exposure and HLA in healthy donors. The protocol was immunoSEQ multiplex PCR, while the TCRdb copy is restricted to in-frame clones and leaves out a portion. The data show 50,000 to 60,000 clones, roughly 80% seen once. The source material was PBMCs. These receptors all stem from a woman between 40 and 50 years old in good health and CMV-seropositive. Each CDR3 is given with its conserved first and last residue. D genes are given only for firm matches. Size is stated for part of the rows, as once, few or many counts, or as a class when the clone is expanded.

CDR3 length	clone size	D gene	V gene	J gene	CDR3 DNA	CDR3 protein
14	once	NA	TRBV21-1	TRBJ1-1	TGTGCCAGCAGCACGGAGGAAGGACAGGGAAGAGCTTTCTTT	CASSTEEGQGRAFF
15	NA	TRBD1	TRBV11-2	TRBJ1-4	TGTGCCAGCAGCCCGGACAGGGGGACTAATGAAAAACTGTTTTTT	CASSPDRGTNEKLFF
18	NA	NA	TRBV30	TRBJ1-2	TGTGCCTGGAGTGTTGAGGAGATTAAGCCGCCTCTGAACTATGGCTACACCTTC	CAWSVEEIKPPLNYGYTF
15	few	TRBD1	TRBV10-2	TRBJ2-6	TGCGCCAGCAGGGAAGGGGGCGCTGGGGCCAACGTCCTGACTTTC	CASREGGAGANVLTF
15	once	NA	TRBV6-1	TRBJ1-1	TGTGCCAGCAGCGACGTTGGGGGGGGGAGAACTGAAGCTTTCTTT	CASSDVGGGRTEAFF
12	once	NA	TRBV29-1	TRBJ1-1	TGCAGCGTAGCAGGGGCGAACACTGAAGCTTTCTTT	CSVAGANTEAFF
15	NA	TRBD1	TRBV9	TRBJ2-2	TGTGCCAGCAGCGCGACAGGGGGCGCCGCCGGGGAGCTGTTTTTT	CASSATGGAAGELFF
17	NA	NA	TRBV4-1	TRBJ1-1	TGCGCCAGCAGCCAAGAACCCCCTTCAGGGAAGGGAATTGAAGCTTTCTTT	CASSQEPPSGKGIEAFF
16	few	TRBD2	TRBV7-2	TRBJ2-2	TGTGCCAGCAGCTTATTCGGGGGGGCTAACACCGGGGAGCTGTTTTTT	CASSLFGGANTGELFF
14	NA	TRBD1	TRBV5-1	TRBJ1-2	TGCGCCAGCAGCTTGGAGGGACAGGGGTATGGCTACACCTTC	CASSLEGQGYGYTF
13	NA	TRBD1	TRBV6-1	TRBJ1-6	TGTGCCAGCAGGGCTTCGGGACAGCCAAAACTCCACTTT	CASRASGQPKLHF
14	NA	NA	TRBV19	TRBJ2-2	TGTGCCGTAAAACGTCAGGGGAGCACCGGGGAGCTGTTTTTT	CAVKRQGSTGELFF
11	NA	NA	TRBV29-1	TRBJ2-3	TGCAGCGTTGTAGGGGGAAATACGCAGTATTTT	CSVVGGNTQYF
12	NA	NA	TRBV29-1	TRBJ1-2	TGCAGCGTGGGCCCAGGGATCTATGGCTACACCTTC	CSVGPGIYGYTF
13	few	NA	TRBV11-2	TRBJ2-2	TGTGCCAGCAGCCTACCGGGAGTCGGGGAGCTGTTTTTT	CASSLPGVGELFF
11	few	TRBD1	TRBV7-9	TRBJ1-2	TGTGCCAGCAGTTCGGGACAGGGCGAGTCCTTC	CASSSGQGESF
13	NA	NA	TRBV6-1	TRBJ2-5	TGTGCCAGCAGGGGGCCTGTCGGTGAGACCCAGTACTTC	CASRGPVGETQYF
15	NA	TRBD2	TRBV9	TRBJ2-1	TGTGCCAGCAGCGTAGGTGGGACTAGTCCCAATGAGCAGTTCTTC	CASSVGGTSPNEQFF
13	NA	NA	TRBV4-3	TRBJ2-7	TGCGCCAGCAGCCAAGACAGGGGTCGCGAGCAGTACTTC	CASSQDRGREQYF
15	few	NA	TRBV4-2	TRBJ1-5	TGTGCCAGCAGCCAAGATTGGCGGTCCAATCAGCCCCAGCATTTT	CASSQDWRSNQPQHF
14	few	NA	TRBV5-4	TRBJ1-1	TGTGCCAGCAGCCGCGCAGGACAGAACACTGAAGCTTTCTTT	CASSRAGQNTEAFF
15	NA	NA	TRBV30	TRBJ1-1	TGTGCCTGGAGTTCCGGGGGGACCACGAACACTGAAGCTTTCTTT	CAWSSGGTTNTEAFF
11	NA	NA	TRBV20-1	TRBJ1-2	TGCAGTGGGGAGCGGGGCTATGGCTACACCTTC	CSGERGYGYTF
15	few	NA	TRBV7-2	TRBJ2-2	TGTGCCAGCAGCCCCGGACAACTGAACACCGGGGAGCTGTTTTTT	CASSPGQLNTGELFF
15	NA	NA	TRBV7-9	TRBJ1-2	TGTGCCAGCAGCAGCGACAGCACCTTCGGCTATGGCTACACCTTC	CASSSDSTFGYGYTF
15	NA	NA	TRBV28	TRBJ2-3	TGTGCCAGCACCTCCTGGGGGGGCAGGACAGATACGCAGTATTTT	CASTSWGGRTDTQYF
14	NA	NA	TRBV7-6	TRBJ1-4	TGTGCCAGCCGAAGGGGCGATAGTTGGGAAAAACTGTTTTTT	CASRRGDSWEKLFF
13	NA	NA	TRBV5-1	TRBJ1-5	TGCGCCAGCAGGTTGGACACCGATCAGCCCCAGCATTTT	CASRLDTDQPQHF
12	NA	NA	TRBV7-9	TRBJ1-4	TGTGCCAGCAGCCCGGGCGGGGAAAAACTGTTTTTT	CASSPGGEKLFF
14	NA	NA	TRBV10-1	TRBJ2-7	TGCGCCAGCAGTGCATTGGACTCGAAGGGAGAGCAGTACTTC	CASSALDSKGEQYF
13	NA	TRBD1	TRBV19	TRBJ1-1	TGTGCCAGTAGTATGACGGGACAGGGGTTAGCTTTCTTT	CASSMTGQGLAFF
15	few	TRBD1	TRBV5-4	TRBJ1-2	TGTGCCAGCAGCGCATGGGACAGCACATCAGCTGGCTACACCTTC	CASSAWDSTSAGYTF
15	NA	TRBD1	TRBV5-1	TRBJ1-2	TGCGCCAGCAGCTTTTCCGAGGGCCAGGGGGCGCAAAGGACCTTC	CASSFSEGQGAQRTF
16	once	TRBD2	TRBV4-3	TRBJ2-1	TGCGCCAGCAGCCAAGATATAGCGGGGGGTTTCAATGAGCAGTTCTTC	CASSQDIAGGFNEQFF
15	few	TRBD1	TRBV6-1	TRBJ1-3	TGTGCCAGCAGTGCCGGGACAGGGTCTGGAAACACCATATATTTT	CASSAGTGSGNTIYF
15	NA	TRBD1	TRBV7-3	TRBJ1-2	TGTGCCAGCAGCCCAGGGAAGGGGGCGGCCTATGGCTACACCTTC	CASSPGKGAAYGYTF